The clone carrying this T cell receptor beta chain was recorded many times. This sample was included in a study of response to subunit inactivated influenza vaccine. TCRdb ran MiXCR on the RT-PCR reads and lists one entry per CDR3 protein. The sample contains over 150,000 distinct CDR3 sequences, about a tenth of which appear only once. V was pared by 2 bases and J by 3 bases, with 14 bases of the junction left unmatched. The length of the CDR3 is 18 residues. The germline V gene encodes CDR1 ENHRY and CDR2 SYGVKD. This sequence joins TRBV10-3 and TRBJ2-7; TRBD1 matches at 9 bases. The TCR comes from a man aged 50-59 years who received an inactivated influenza vaccine. The material sequenced was non-naive T cells sorted from PBMCs, taken roughly 46 days after vaccination. This CDR3 is CAISEDQWADRGDYEQYF. The CDR3 DNA follows: TGTGCCATCAGTGAGGATCAGTGGGCTGACAGGGGGGACTACGAGCAGTACTTC.